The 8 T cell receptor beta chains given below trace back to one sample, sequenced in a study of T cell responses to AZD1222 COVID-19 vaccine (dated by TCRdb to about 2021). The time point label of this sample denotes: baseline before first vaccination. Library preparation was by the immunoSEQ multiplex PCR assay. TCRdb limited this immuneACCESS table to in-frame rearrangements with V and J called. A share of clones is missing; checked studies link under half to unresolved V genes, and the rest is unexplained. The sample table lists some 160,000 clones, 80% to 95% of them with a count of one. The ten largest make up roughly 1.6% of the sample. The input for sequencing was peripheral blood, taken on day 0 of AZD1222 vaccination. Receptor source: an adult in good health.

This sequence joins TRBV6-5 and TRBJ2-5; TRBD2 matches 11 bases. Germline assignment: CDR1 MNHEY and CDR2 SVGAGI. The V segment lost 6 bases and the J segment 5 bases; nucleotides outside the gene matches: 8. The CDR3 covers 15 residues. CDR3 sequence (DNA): TGTGCCAGCAGGCCGGGACTAGCGGATTGGGAGACCCAGTACTTC. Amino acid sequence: CASRPGLADWETQYF.

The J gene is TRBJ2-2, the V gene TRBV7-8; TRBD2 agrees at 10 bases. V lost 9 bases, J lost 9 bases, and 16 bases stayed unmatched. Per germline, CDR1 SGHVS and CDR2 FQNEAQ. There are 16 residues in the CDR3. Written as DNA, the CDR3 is TGTGCCAGTGCCGGGGGGGGACTAGCGCCGGGTAGGGAGCTGTTTTTT. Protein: CASAGGGLAPGRELFF.

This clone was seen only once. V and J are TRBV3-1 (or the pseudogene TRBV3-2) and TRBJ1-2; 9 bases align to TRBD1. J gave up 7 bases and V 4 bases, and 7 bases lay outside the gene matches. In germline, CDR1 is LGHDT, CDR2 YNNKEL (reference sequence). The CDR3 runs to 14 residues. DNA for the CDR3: TGTGCCAGCAGCCGGACAGGGGCACGTGGTGGCTACACCTTC. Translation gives CASSRTGARGGYTF.

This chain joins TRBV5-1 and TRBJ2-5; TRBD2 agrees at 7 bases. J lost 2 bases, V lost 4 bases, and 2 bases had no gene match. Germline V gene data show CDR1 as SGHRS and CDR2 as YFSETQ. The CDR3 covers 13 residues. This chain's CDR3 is CASSPGLQETQYF. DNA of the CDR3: TGCGCCAGCAGCCCGGGACTACAAGAGACCCAGTACTTC.

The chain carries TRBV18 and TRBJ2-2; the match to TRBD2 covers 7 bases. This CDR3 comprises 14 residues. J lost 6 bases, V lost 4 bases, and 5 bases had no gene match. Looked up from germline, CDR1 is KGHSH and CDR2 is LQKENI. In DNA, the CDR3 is TGTGCCAGCTCACTAGCGGGTACCGCCGGGGAGCTGTTTTTT. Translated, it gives CASSLAGTAGELFF.

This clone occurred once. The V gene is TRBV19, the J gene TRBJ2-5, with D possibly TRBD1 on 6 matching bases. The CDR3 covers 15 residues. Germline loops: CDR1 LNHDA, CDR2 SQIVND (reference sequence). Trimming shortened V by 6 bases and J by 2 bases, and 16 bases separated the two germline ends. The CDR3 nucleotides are TGTGCCAGTAGAGGCAGGGGCCTTTTTCAAGAGACCCAGTACTTC. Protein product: CASRGRGLFQETQYF.

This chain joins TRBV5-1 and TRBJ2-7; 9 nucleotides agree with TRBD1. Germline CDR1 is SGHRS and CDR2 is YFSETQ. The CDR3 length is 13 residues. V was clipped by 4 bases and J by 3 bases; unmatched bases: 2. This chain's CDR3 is CASSRTGDYEQYF. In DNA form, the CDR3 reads TGCGCCAGCAGCCGGACAGGGGACTACGAGCAGTACTTC.

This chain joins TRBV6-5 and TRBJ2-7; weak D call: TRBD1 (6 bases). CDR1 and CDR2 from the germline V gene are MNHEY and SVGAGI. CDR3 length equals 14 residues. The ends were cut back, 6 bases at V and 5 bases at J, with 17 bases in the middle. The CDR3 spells CASRLGQRSDEQYF. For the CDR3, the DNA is TGTGCCAGCAGACTCGGACAGCGATCGGACGAGCAGTACTTC.